Below are 32 T cell receptor beta chains sequenced from a single sample in a study of cytomegalovirus exposure and HLA in healthy donors listed by TCRdb under 2017. The library was obtained by the immunoSEQ multiplex PCR assay. For the multiplex PCR, a mixture combining 60 forward primers for TCR Vbeta segments and 13 reverse primers for TCR Jbeta segments was used. TCRdb's version of the immuneACCESS table is confined to in-frame rearrangements and falls short of the full clone set. An unresolved V gene accounts for under half of the shortfall where checked; the remainder is of unknown origin. In all, the sample holds some 130,000 clones, and 80% of those were seen once. Over 2.5% of the sample is taken by the ten largest. The sequenced material came from PBMCs. These receptors were obtained from a male donor in good health and CMV-seronegative.

This clone was found once. The chain combines TRBV7-2 with TRBJ1-4; no clear D. Trimming left V 2 bases short and J 8 bases short, with 6 bases between. The CDR3 loop spans 12 amino acids. The germline V gene encodes CDR1 SGHTA and CDR2 FQGNSA. Written as DNA, the CDR3 is TGTGCCAGCAGCTTACGGGGAGAAAAACTGTTTTTT. Translated: CASSLRGEKLFF.

CDR3 nucleotides: TGCGCCAGCAGCTTGGCCCTAGCGGGTGCCGAGACCCAGTACTTC. Amino acid sequence: CASSLALAGAETQYF. This chain links TRBV5-1 with TRBJ2-5; 8 bases line up with TRBD2. CDR3 length: 15 amino acids. Germline lookup yields CDR1 SGHRS and CDR2 YFSETQ. V was clipped by 0 bases and J by 5 bases; unmatched bases: 6.

The chain has TRBV28 and TRBJ1-2, with 9 positions matching TRBD1. The CDR3 totals 17 residues. The V and J ends lost 2 bases and 7 bases, in that order; junction bases with no gene match: 14. CDR1 and CDR2 from the germline V gene are MDHEN and SYDVKM. The CDR3 sequence is CASSLAETSGTGRGYTF. Written as DNA, the CDR3 is TGTGCCAGCAGTTTAGCAGAGACCTCCGGGACAGGGCGTGGCTACACCTTC.

The genes are TRBV2 and TRBJ1-4; D gene ambiguous. This CDR3 comprises 13 residues. Between the trimmed V and J ends, which lost 4 bases and 7 bases, there was a span of 10 bases. Germline-derived CDR1 and CDR2 are SNHLY and FYNNEI. The CDR3 loop is CASSGSEGEKLFF. The DNA for the CDR3 is TGTGCCAGCAGTGGATCAGAGGGTGAAAAACTGTTTTTT.

The rearrangement links TRBV28 to TRBJ2-5; 10 positions match TRBD1. With the DNA end fitting TRBJ2-7 better, the J assignment may be wrong. Germline loops: CDR1 MDHEN, CDR2 SYDVKM. The CDR3 has 15 amino acids. The CDR3: CASTLPDRGPYEQYF. As DNA, the CDR3 is TGTGCCAGCACCCTCCCCGACAGGGGGCCGTACGAGCAGTACTTC.

The chain recombines TRBV4-2 with TRBJ2-5, with TRBD2 identical over 7 bases. The J segment lost 2 bases and the V segment lost 0 bases, leaving 3 bases of the junction unmatched. Germline CDR1 and CDR2: LGHNA and YNFKEQ. The CDR3 consists of 15 residues. In DNA form, the CDR3 reads TGTGCCAGCAGCCAAGAAGACGGGGGGCAAGAGACCCAGTACTTC. Protein sequence: CASSQEDGGQETQYF.

The genes are TRBV7-9 and TRBJ1-1; weak D call: TRBD1 (5 bases). The CDR3 loop spans 13 amino acids. V gave up 0 bases and J gave up 6 bases, with 8 bases separating them. Per germline, CDR1 SEHNR and CDR2 FQNEAQ (reference sequence). CDR3 residues: CASSLARGSEAFF. As DNA, the CDR3 is TGTGCCAGCAGCTTAGCCCGGGGGTCTGAAGCTTTCTTT.

This chain links TRBV11-2 with TRBJ2-5, with D perhaps matching TRBD1 (5 bases). Trimming shortened V by 5 bases and J by 4 bases, and 11 bases separated the two germline ends. This CDR3 is built from 13 residues. Looked up from germline, CDR1 is SGHAT and CDR2 is FQNNGV. CDR3 in amino acids: CASSVGARETQYF. The CDR3 nucleotides read TGTGCCAGCAGCGTAGGGGCGCGAGAGACCCAGTACTTC.

With regard to this clone: One end of the junction does not line up with germline, which may come from a read error. The rearrangement uses TRBV7-9 and TRBJ2-7; TRBD2 matches 10 bases. The CDR3 has 17 residues. Germline lookup yields CDR1 SEHNR and CDR2 FQNEAQ (reference sequence). The CDR3 nucleotides are TGTGCCAGCAGCTTAGGCGGACTAGCGGATAGCTCCTACAAGCAGTACTTC. This translates into CASSLGGLADSSYKQYF.

This rearrangement joins TRBV7-8 to TRBJ2-5, with 9 bases that match TRBD1. The CDR3 has 15 residues. J gave up 3 bases and V 6 bases, and 8 bases lay outside the gene matches. CDR1 is SGHVS and CDR2 is FQNEAQ in the germline V gene. CDR3 sequence: CASRGDRVGKETQYF. The CDR3, as DNA: TGTGCCAGCAGGGGGGACAGGGTTGGGAAAGAGACCCAGTACTTC.

The rearrangement links TRBV27 to TRBJ2-7; 11 bases match TRBD2. This CDR3 has 14 residues. The junction had 3 bases not matched to a gene; V was cut back by 2 bases and J by 6 bases. In germline, CDR1 is MNHEY, CDR2 SMNVEV (reference sequence). In DNA, the CDR3 is TGTGCCAGCAGTTTAGCTAGCGGGAGGCTCGAGCAGTACTTC. It specifies CASSLASGRLEQYF.

The chain employs TRBV7-9 and TRBJ2-7, with 8 bases fitting TRBD1. CDR1 and CDR2 (germline): SEHNR, FQNEAQ (reference sequence). The V gene end was trimmed by 2 bases and the J gene end by 3 bases; junction bases not matched to a gene: 6. The CDR3 contains 15 residues. CDR3 sequence (DNA): TGTGCCAGCAGCTTAAGACAGGGGTCTTACTACGAGCAGTACTTC. Translating gives CASSLRQGSYYEQYF.

The chain combines TRBV6-5 with TRBJ2-5, with TRBD1 matching 11 bases. From germline, CDR1 is MNHEY and CDR2 SVGAGI. Unmatched junction bases numbered 3, after V lost 5 bases and J lost 4 bases. The CDR3 extends over 14 amino acids. CDR3 sequence reads: CASSRDRGVETQYF. The CDR3 DNA sequence: TGTGCCAGCAGTAGGGACAGGGGGGTAGAGACCCAGTACTTC.

This clone was detected a few times. The rearrangement joins TRBV6-4 to TRBJ2-3; tentative D call: TRBD1 (5 bases). Per the germline V gene, CDR1 is MRHNA and CDR2 is SNTAGT. CDR3 length equals 15 residues. The ends were cut back, 0 bases at V and 2 bases at J, with 9 bases in the middle. The CDR3 sequence is CASSDSNGATDTQYF. As DNA, the CDR3 is TGTGCCAGCAGTGACTCGAATGGGGCCACAGATACGCAGTATTTT.

The chain links TRBV28 to TRBJ1-1; 7 nucleotides align to TRBD1. The germline gives CDR1 MDHEN, CDR2 SYDVKM. The CDR3 sequence is 14 residues long. V gave up 8 bases and J gave up 1 base; unmatched junction bases: 7. The DNA for the CDR3 is TGTGCCAGCTCTGGGGACAGTCCGAACACTGAAGCTTTCTTT. It codes for CASSGDSPNTEAFF.

The genes are TRBV14 and TRBJ1-5, with 7 positions matching TRBD1. The V and J ends lost 3 bases and 5 bases, in that order; junction bases with no gene match: 1. The CDR3 extends over 13 amino acids. CDR1 and CDR2 from the germline V gene are SGHDN and FVKESK. This CDR3 reads CASSHRGDQPQHF. The DNA for the CDR3 is TGTGCCAGCAGCCACAGGGGGGATCAGCCCCAGCATTTT.

This clone was counted a single time. The chain combines TRBV12-2 with TRBJ2-7; the table gives TRBD1 as D, unverified against the DNA. TRBV12-2 is a known pseudogene. The length of the CDR3 is 17 residues. CDR3 region: CASRLVGAQGHSYEQYF. The DNA of the CDR3 is TGTGCAAGTCGCTTAGTGGGGGCCCAGGGACACTCCTACGAGCAGTACTTC.

This clone was observed a single time. V is TRBV27 and J is TRBJ1-1, with a tentative D call TRBD1 (5 bases). Trimming cost V 4 bases and J 0 bases, with 18 bases left between them. The CDR3 loop spans 17 amino acids. Germline values: CDR1 MNHEY, CDR2 SMNVEV (reference sequence). CDR3 in amino acids: CASSSDMGGGMNTEAFF. In DNA form, the CDR3 reads TGTGCCAGCAGTTCCGATATGGGGGGGGGTATGAACACTGAAGCTTTCTTT.

The rearrangement uses TRBV18 and TRBJ2-2, with D maybe TRBD1 (6 bases). The germline CDR1 and CDR2 sequences are KGHSH and LQKENI. The CDR3 has 17 residues. The V end was cut by 1 base, the J end by 4 bases, with 16 bases between. The CDR3 nucleotides are TGTGCCAGCTCACCACTGAGCCGAGGGGGAAGCACCGGGGAGCTGTTTTTT. Translation gives CASSPLSRGGSTGELFF.

The rearrangement links TRBV2 to TRBJ2-3; TRBD2 aligns across 7 bases. This CDR3 has 16 amino acids. CDR1 SNHLY and CDR2 FYNNEI come from the germline V gene. J gave up 0 bases and V 8 bases, and 11 bases lay outside the gene matches. The CDR3: CASRMRGSPSTDTQYF. CDR3 coding DNA: TGTGCCAGCCGGATGCGGGGGTCGCCTAGCACAGATACGCAGTATTTT. The full variable domain, in which reference TRBV2 and TRBJ2-3 provide the parts outside the CDR3, is EPEVTQTPSHQVTQMGQEVILRCVPISNHLYFYWYRQILGQKVEFLVSFYNNEISEKSEIFDDQFSVERPDGSNFTLKIRSTKLEDSAMYFCASRMRGSPSTDTQYFGPGTRLTVL.

The V gene is TRBV20-1, the J gene TRBJ2-3; 7 bases align to TRBD1. V was clipped by 6 bases and J by 13 bases; unmatched bases: 10. The CDR3 is made up of 11 amino acids. The germline CDR1 and CDR2 sequences are DFQATT and SNEGSKA (reference sequence). The CDR3 spells CSAQTGSREYF. DNA for the CDR3: TGCAGTGCCCAGACAGGGAGCAGAGAGTATTTT.

The chain has TRBV19 and TRBJ2-7, with 8 bases fitting TRBD1. Germline CDR1 LNHDA, CDR2 SQIVND (reference sequence). The V and J ends lost 6 bases and 5 bases, in that order; junction bases with no gene match: 3. The CDR3 length is 12 residues. CDR3 region: CASRDRDHEQYF. In DNA, the CDR3 is TGTGCCAGTAGGGACAGGGACCACGAGCAGTACTTC.

The chain uses TRBV5-4 and TRBJ1-2; D is possibly TRBD1 (5 bases). Germline CDR1 and CDR2: SGHNT and YYREEE (reference sequence). V lost 0 bases, J lost 8 bases, and 11 bases lay in between. This CDR3 spans 13 amino acids. The CDR3 region is CASSLDGQGGYTF. The DNA for the CDR3 is TGTGCCAGCAGCTTGGATGGGCAGGGCGGCTACACCTTC.

V is TRBV30 and J is TRBJ2-7; 8 positions match TRBD1. Trimming at V came to 5 bases and at J to 3 bases, leaving 6 bases not matched to a gene. Germline V gives CDR1 GTSNPN, CDR2 SVGIG (reference sequence). The CDR3 totals 13 residues. The CDR3 region is CAWVSGTGYEQYF. Written as DNA, the CDR3 is TGTGCCTGGGTTTCCGGGACAGGCTACGAGCAGTACTTC. Supplemented by reference TRBV30 and TRBJ2-7, the full variable domain reads SQTIHQWPATLVQPVGSPLSLECTVEGTSNPNLYWYRQAAGRGLQLLFYSVGIGQISSEVPQNLSASRPQDRQFILSSKKLLLSDSGFYLCAWVSGTGYEQYFGPGTRLTVT.

The rearrangement uses TRBV6-1 and TRBJ2-5; perhaps TRBD1 as D (5 bases). Germline CDR1 reads MNHNS; CDR2 reads SASEGT. The V gene lost 1 base and the J gene lost 4 bases, with 10 bases spanning the gap. This CDR3 comprises 14 residues. The CDR3 region is CASSEGLTVETQYF. The DNA of the CDR3 is TGTGCCAGCAGTGAAGGCCTGACAGTAGAGACCCAGTACTTC.

The chain's CDR3 is CSAESGGTQYF. The CDR3 coding sequence is TGCAGTGCTGAGAGCGGGGGAACGCAGTATTTT. This chain joins TRBV20-1 and TRBJ2-3; 8 bases align to TRBD2. Per germline, CDR1 DFQATT and CDR2 SNEGSKA (reference sequence). This CDR3 contains 11 residues. J lost 9 bases, V lost 5 bases, and 4 bases had no gene match.

CDR3 sequence (DNA): TGCGCCAGCAGCCTAGGACAGACGGAGCTGTTTTTT. Protein sequence: CASSLGQTELFF. The chain is built from TRBV4-1 and TRBJ2-2, with D perhaps TRBD1 (6 bases). Germline-derived CDR1 and CDR2 are MGHRA and YSYEKL. The V end was cut by 4 bases, the J end by 10 bases, with 10 bases between. The CDR3 is 12 amino acids.

The genes are TRBV28 and TRBJ1-1; tentatively, D is TRBD1 (6 bases). Trimming cost V 2 bases and J 4 bases, with 14 bases left between them. The CDR3 is 15 residues long. Germline V gene lookup returns CDR1 MDHEN and CDR2 SYDVKM. CDR3 protein: CASSLSGGISTEAFF. Written as DNA, the CDR3 is TGTGCCAGCAGTTTAAGTGGGGGCATCTCCACTGAAGCTTTCTTT.

In regard to this clone: The same CDR3 arises from other DNA sequences in this sample as well. This chain uses TRBV19 with TRBJ1-3; 7 positions agree with TRBD1. The trim removed 6 bases at V and 0 bases at J, leaving 5 bases unmatched. The germline gives CDR1 LNHDA, CDR2 SQIVND (reference sequence). The CDR3 extends over 15 amino acids. The CDR3 DNA is TGTGCCAGTAGACCGGACAGGTACTCTGGAAACACCATATATTTT. This codes for CASRPDRYSGNTIYF.

This chain links TRBV7-8 with TRBJ1-5; 10 bases fit TRBD1. Losses at the gene ends were 5 bases for V and 5 bases for J; bases not matched to a gene: 6. The CDR3 extends over 15 amino acids. Germline-derived CDR1 and CDR2 are SGHVS and FQNEAQ. This chain's CDR3 is CASSPPGTGDQPQHF. The CDR3 DNA reads TGTGCCAGCAGCCCCCCCGGGACAGGGGATCAGCCCCAGCATTTT.

J is TRBJ2-2 and V is TRBV6-5, with D perhaps TRBD2 (5 bases). CDR1 is MNHEY and CDR2 is SVGAGI in the germline V gene. The CDR3 consists of 14 residues. Trimming took off 0 bases at V and 6 bases at J, with 8 bases between the two ends. CDR3 sequence (DNA): TGTGCCAGCAGTTACTCGAGAGGGCCCGGGGAGCTGTTTTTT. Protein product: CASSYSRGPGELFF.

This chain uses TRBV21-1 with TRBJ2-2; the DNA was not compared with TRBD1, the D call given in the table. TRBV21-1 is assigned pseudogene status. The CDR3 contains 19 residues. The CDR3 spells CASSKFKADRGRRTGELFF. In nucleotides, the CDR3 is TGTGCCAGCAGCAAGTTCAAGGCAGACAGGGGGCGCCGCACCGGGGAGCTGTTTTTT.